Following are 13 T cell receptor beta chains from one sample sequenced in a study of shared clonotypes between healthy human individuals. Using immunoSEQ multiplex PCR, the repertoire was profiled, and TCRdb retains in-frame clones only, with some absent. The table shows under 1,900,000 clones, with about 98.5% occurring only once. The sample was naive CD4+ T cells sorted from blood. Subset defined: CD45RA+ positively selected. All receptors come from a man aged 30 to 39 in good health.

This rearrangement joins TRBV11-2 to TRBJ2-1; 9 nucleotides agree with TRBD2. The CDR3 totals 19 residues. Germline trimming cut 5 bases from V and 0 bases from J; bases unmatched to any gene: 14. Looked up from germline, CDR1 is SGHAT and CDR2 is FQNNGV. This CDR3 is CASSIAPGWTSDSYNEQFF. Written as DNA, the CDR3 is TGTGCCAGCAGCATCGCTCCGGGTTGGACTAGCGACTCCTACAATGAGCAGTTCTTC. The variable domain in full, with the rest retrieved from reference TRBV11-2 and TRBJ2-1, is EAGVAQSPRYKIIEKRQSVAFWCNPISGHATLYWYQQILGQGPKLLIQFQNNGVVDDSQLPKDRFSAERLKGVDSTLKIQPAKLEDSAVYLCASSIAPGWTSDSYNEQFFGPGTRLTVL.

This chain joins TRBV9 and TRBJ2-3, with D possibly being TRBD1 (6 bases). CDR1 SGDLS and CDR2 YYNGEE come from the germline V gene. Trimming pared 1 base from V and 3 bases from J, leaving 18 bases between. This CDR3 contains 17 residues. DNA of the CDR3: TGTGCCAGCAGCGTATCCAGGGGCCACTCCTCTACAGATACGCAGTATTTT. Translation gives CASSVSRGHSSTDTQYF.

This chain joins TRBV9 and TRBJ1-2, with D possibly being TRBD1 (5 bases). Trimming took off 4 bases at V and 0 bases at J, with 13 bases between the two ends. This CDR3 has 15 amino acids. CDR1 is SGDLS and CDR2 is YYNGEE in the germline V gene. CDR3 DNA: TGTGCCAGCAGCATTTCGACAGCGCCTAACTATGGCTACACCTTC. This gives the protein CASSISTAPNYGYTF.

CDR3: CASSREAGLGETQYF. The DNA for the CDR3 is TGTGCCAGCAGCCGGGAGGCGGGCCTAGGAGAGACCCAGTACTTC. V is TRBV7-3 and J is TRBJ2-5; TRBD2 matches 7 bases. The CDR3 spans 15 residues. Germline V gene data show CDR1 as SGHTA and CDR2 as FQGTGA. V dropped 5 bases and J dropped 4; count of bases not matched to a gene: 10.

This rearrangement joins TRBV29-1 to TRBJ2-3; TRBD2 is a possible D gene (6 bases). This CDR3 comprises 11 residues. The V end was cut by 7 bases, the J end by 2 bases, with 7 bases between. In germline, CDR1 is SQVTM, CDR2 ANQGSEA. CDR3 region: CSGGNTDTQYF. The CDR3 nucleotides are TGCAGCGGCGGGAACACAGATACGCAGTATTTT.

This chain joins TRBV5-1 and TRBJ2-7; maybe TRBD1 (6 bases). The V gene's germline CDR1 is SGHRS and CDR2 YFSETQ. The V and J ends lost 4 bases and 2 bases respectively, with 10 bases between them. The CDR3 has 13 amino acids. The CDR3 nucleotides read TGCGCCAGCAGCCACGGACAGACCTACGAGCAGTACTTC. This translates into CASSHGQTYEQYF.

V is TRBV19 and J is TRBJ1-5; weak D call: TRBD1 (6 bases). The V and J ends lost 9 bases and 0 bases respectively, with 12 bases between them. CDR1 is LNHDA, CDR2 SQIVND, per germline (reference sequence). This CDR3 is built from 14 residues. DNA for the CDR3: TGTGCCAGCCGACAGGCGATTAGCAATCAGCCCCAGCATTTT. Residues: CASRQAISNQPQHF. The full variable domain, rest sourced from reference TRBV19 and TRBJ1-5, is DGGITQSPKYLFRKEGQNVTLSCEQNLNHDAMYWYRQDPGQGLRLIYYSQIVNDFQKGDIAEGYSVSREKKESFPLTVTSAQKNPTAFYLCASRQAISNQPQHFGDGTRLSIL.

This clone was detected once. The CDR3 here is CASSSMFIEEVYNEQFF. CDR3 DNA: TGTGCCAGCAGTTCCATGTTTATTGAGGAGGTCTACAATGAGCAGTTCTTC. The chain joins TRBV27 to TRBJ2-1, with D maybe TRBD2 (5 bases). This CDR3 region has 17 residues. The germline CDR1 and CDR2 sequences are MNHEY and SMNVEV (reference sequence). The V and J ends lost 4 bases and 3 bases respectively, with 19 bases between them.

The chain carries TRBV27 and TRBJ2-4; D remains unclear. From germline, CDR1 is MNHEY and CDR2 SMNVEV (reference sequence). V was clipped by 4 bases and J by 3 bases, with 13 bases between them. The CDR3 is 15 residues long. The CDR3 here is CASSYSPASKNIQYF. The CDR3 region has the DNA TGTGCCAGCAGTTACTCCCCGGCCAGCAAAAACATTCAGTACTTC.

The chain has TRBV5-1 and TRBJ2-3; no reliable D call. The CDR3 extends over 14 amino acids. Germline-derived CDR1 and CDR2 are SGHRS and YFSETQ. V was pared by 3 bases and J by 4 bases, with 12 bases between. The CDR3 is CASSSDWVADTQYF. Here the CDR3 DNA reads TGCGCCAGCAGCTCGGATTGGGTGGCAGATACGCAGTATTTT.

This chain uses TRBV29-1 with TRBJ2-7; TRBD1 matches at 8 bases. After removal of 6 bases from V and 9 bases from J, the junction contained 10 bases not matched to a gene. The V gene's germline CDR1 is SQVTM and CDR2 ANQGSEA. This CDR3 is built from 12 residues. CDR3: CSVARQGTGQYF. The CDR3 DNA is TGCAGCGTCGCTAGACAGGGGACCGGGCAGTACTTC.

The genes are TRBV4-3 and TRBJ2-1; TRBD2 might be the D (5 bases). Germline V gene data show CDR1 as LGHNA and CDR2 as YSLEER. This CDR3 contains 14 residues. V shed 2 bases and J shed 9 bases, with 14 bases lying between them. This chain's CDR3 is CASSQLLIRGEQFF. CDR3 DNA: TGCGCCAGCAGCCAATTATTAATTCGGGGTGAGCAGTTCTTC.

This clone has just one count. V gene TRBV18 combines with J gene TRBJ2-7; D may be TRBD1 or TRBD2 (5 bases each). Germline V gene sequence: CDR1 KGHSH, CDR2 LQKENI. Trimming stripped 0 bases from V and 7 bases from J, with 13 bases between. This CDR3 region has 14 residues. For the CDR3, the DNA is TGTGCCAGCTCACCACCTTCCGGGACCACGGAGCAGTACTTC. Translated, it gives CASSPPSGTTEQYF.